This T cell receptor beta chain is drawn from a study of cytomegalovirus exposure and HLA in healthy donors. Use of 60 Vbeta and 13 Jbeta primers characterized the PCR. Assay used: immunoSEQ multiplex PCR; TCRdb lists only in-frame clones, some missing. This table holds some 30,000 clones, around nine tenths found once. The CDR3 covers 21 residues. Germline V gives CDR1 WSHSY, CDR2 SAAADI. Trimming took 2 bases from V and 4 from J, leaving 29 bases between them. Sequences were obtained from PBMCs. V and J are TRBV10-2 and TRBJ2-2; possible D gene TRBD2, 6 bases. This TCR derives from a boy younger than 18 in good health and CMV-seronegative. This CDR3 reads CASSEGWGDQVLSGGTGELFF. In DNA form, the CDR3 reads TGCGCCAGCAGTGAGGGGTGGGGGGATCAGGTGCTATCAGGAGGCACCGGGGAGCTGTTTTTT.